This T cell receptor beta chain is drawn from a study of T-cell memory formation after mild COVID-19. TCRdb recomputed calls from the 5' RACE reads with MiXCR, one row per CDR3 protein. The sample carries about 200,000 distinct CDR3 sequences, around 19% recorded once. CDR1 is SGHVS and CDR2 is FQNEAQ in the germline V gene. The CDR3 contains 15 residues. The germline V and J ends were trimmed by 2 bases and 1 base, with 8 bases remaining between them. The receptor was derived from an adult woman who had mild COVID-19 (a few samples of this study predate the infection). Cell type and time point are not known. The sequenced sample was PBMCs or a T cell subset sorted from them (not recorded which). The rearrangement joins TRBV7-8 to TRBJ2-2; unclear D gene. The chain's CDR3 is CASSLTRLNTGELFF. For the CDR3, the DNA is TGTGCCAGCAGCTTAACTCGGCTGAACACCGGGGAGCTGTTTTTT. The full variable domain, completed using reference TRBV7-8 and TRBJ2-2, is GAGVSQSPRYKVAKRGQDVALRCDPISGHVSLFWYQQALGQGPEFLTYFQNEAQLDKSGLPSDRFFAERPEGSVSTLKIQRTQQEDSAVYLCASSLTRLNTGELFFGEGSRLTVL.